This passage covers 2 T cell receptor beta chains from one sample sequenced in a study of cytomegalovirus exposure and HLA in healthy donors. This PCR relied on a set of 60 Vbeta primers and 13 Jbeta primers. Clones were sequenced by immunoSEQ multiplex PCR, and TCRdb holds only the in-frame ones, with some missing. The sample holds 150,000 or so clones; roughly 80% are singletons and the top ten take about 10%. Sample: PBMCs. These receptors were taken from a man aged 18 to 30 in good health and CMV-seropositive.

DNA of the CDR3: TGTGCCAGCAGCTTAGCGCAACTTGAGGGAGGGCCTAATTATACGCAGTATTTT. Translation: CASSLAQLEGGPNYTQYF. The chain employs TRBV7-9 and TRBJ2-3; 7 bases are a match to TRBD2. This CDR3 has 18 amino acids. V lost 0 bases to trimming and J lost 7 bases; unmatched junction nucleotides: 16. CDR1 is SEHNR, CDR2 FQNEAQ, per germline (reference sequence).

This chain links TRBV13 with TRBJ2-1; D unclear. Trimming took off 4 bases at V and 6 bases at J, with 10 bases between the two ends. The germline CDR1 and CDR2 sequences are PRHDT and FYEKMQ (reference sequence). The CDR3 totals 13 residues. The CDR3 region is CASSSPPVNEQFF. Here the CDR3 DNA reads TGTGCCAGCAGCTCTCCTCCTGTCAATGAGCAGTTCTTC.